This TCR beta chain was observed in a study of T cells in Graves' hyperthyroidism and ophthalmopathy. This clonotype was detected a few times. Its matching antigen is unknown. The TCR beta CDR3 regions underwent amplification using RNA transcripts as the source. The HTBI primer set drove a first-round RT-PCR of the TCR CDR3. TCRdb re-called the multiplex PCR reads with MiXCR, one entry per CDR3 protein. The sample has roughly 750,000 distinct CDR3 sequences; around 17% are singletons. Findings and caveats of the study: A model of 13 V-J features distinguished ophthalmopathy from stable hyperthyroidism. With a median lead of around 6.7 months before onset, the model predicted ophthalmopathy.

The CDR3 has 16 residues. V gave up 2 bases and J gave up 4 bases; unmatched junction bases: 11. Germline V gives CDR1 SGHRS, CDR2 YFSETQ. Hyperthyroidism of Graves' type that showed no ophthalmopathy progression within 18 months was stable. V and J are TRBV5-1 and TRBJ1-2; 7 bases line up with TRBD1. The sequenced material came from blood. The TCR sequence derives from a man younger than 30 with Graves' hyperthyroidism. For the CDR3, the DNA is TGCGCCAGCAGCTTAACCACCGGGACAGTTATCTATGGCTACACCTTC. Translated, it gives CASSLTTGTVIYGYTF.